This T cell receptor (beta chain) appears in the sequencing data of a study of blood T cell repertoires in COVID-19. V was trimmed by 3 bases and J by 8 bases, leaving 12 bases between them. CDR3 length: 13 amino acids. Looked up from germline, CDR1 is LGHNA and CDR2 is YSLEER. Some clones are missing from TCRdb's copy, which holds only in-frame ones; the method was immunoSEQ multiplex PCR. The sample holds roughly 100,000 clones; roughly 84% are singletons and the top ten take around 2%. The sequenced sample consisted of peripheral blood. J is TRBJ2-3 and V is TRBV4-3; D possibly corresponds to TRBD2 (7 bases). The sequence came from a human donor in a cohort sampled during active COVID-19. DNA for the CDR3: TGCGCCAGCAGCCAGCAGAGGGGGGGTACGCAGTATTTT. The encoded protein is CASSQQRGGTQYF.